The present T cell receptor (beta chain) was sequenced within a study of regulatory T cells in long-lasting Graves disease. Investigators prepared the TCR beta libraries by applying iRepertoire HTBI primers and Arm-PCR of CDR3 regions. TCRdb itself ran the multiplex PCR reads through MiXCR, one entry per CDR3 protein. The data show about 470,000 distinct CDR3 sequences, about 15% seen once. Trimming took 0 bases from V and 11 from J, leaving 8 bases between them. The CDR3 consists of 13 residues. Germline CDR1 reads SNHLY; CDR2 reads FYNNEI. Time point defined: newly diagnosed GD, antithyroid drugs for less than 3 months. The TCR library was made from RNA that had been extracted from PBMCs in TRIzol. This sample also appeared in a second study, on T cells in Graves' hyperthyroidism and ophthalmopathy.

This TCR derives from a woman under 40 with Graves disease. This rearrangement joins TRBV2 to TRBJ1-6; tentative D call: TRBD1 (5 bases). The material was peripheral blood mononuclear cells (PBMCs), obtained at new diagnosis, from a patient treated with antithyroid drugs. The CDR3, as DNA: TGTGCCAGCAGTGAAGCGAGGGGAGCACCCCTCCACTTT. Residues: CASSEARGAPLHF.